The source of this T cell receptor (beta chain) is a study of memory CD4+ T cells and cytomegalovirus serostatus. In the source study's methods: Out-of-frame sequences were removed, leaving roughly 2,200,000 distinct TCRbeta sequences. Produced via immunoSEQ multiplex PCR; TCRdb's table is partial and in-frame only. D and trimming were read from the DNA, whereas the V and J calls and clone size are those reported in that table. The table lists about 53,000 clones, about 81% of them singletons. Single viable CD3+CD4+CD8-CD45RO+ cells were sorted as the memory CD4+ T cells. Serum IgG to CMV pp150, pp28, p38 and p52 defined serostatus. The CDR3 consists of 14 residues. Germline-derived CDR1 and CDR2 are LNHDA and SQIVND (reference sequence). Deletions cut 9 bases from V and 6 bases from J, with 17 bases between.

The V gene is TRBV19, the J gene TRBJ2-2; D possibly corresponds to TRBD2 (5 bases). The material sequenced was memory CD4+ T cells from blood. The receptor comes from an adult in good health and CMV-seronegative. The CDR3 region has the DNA TGTGCCAGCCTATCCGGGATCACAGCCGGGGAGCTGTTTTTT. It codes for CASLSGITAGELFF.